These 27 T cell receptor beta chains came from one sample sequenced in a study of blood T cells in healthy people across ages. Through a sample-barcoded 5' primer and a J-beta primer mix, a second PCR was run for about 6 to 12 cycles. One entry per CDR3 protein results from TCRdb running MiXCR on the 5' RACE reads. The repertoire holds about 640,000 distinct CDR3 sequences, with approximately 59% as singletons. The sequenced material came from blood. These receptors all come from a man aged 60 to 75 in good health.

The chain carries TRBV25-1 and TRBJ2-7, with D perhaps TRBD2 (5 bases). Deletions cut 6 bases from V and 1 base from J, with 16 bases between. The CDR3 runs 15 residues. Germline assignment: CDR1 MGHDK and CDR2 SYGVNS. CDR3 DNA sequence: TGTGCCAGCAGAGGGCGGTCCACGGGGTCCTACGAGCAGTACTTC. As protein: CASRGRSTGSYEQYF.

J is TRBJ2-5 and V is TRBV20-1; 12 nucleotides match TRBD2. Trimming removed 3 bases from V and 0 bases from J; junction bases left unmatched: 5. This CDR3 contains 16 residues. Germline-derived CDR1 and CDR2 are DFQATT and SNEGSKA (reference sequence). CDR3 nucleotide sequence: TGCAGTGCTAGTGCACTAGCGGGGGGAAACCAAGAGACCCAGTACTTC. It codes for CSASALAGGNQETQYF.

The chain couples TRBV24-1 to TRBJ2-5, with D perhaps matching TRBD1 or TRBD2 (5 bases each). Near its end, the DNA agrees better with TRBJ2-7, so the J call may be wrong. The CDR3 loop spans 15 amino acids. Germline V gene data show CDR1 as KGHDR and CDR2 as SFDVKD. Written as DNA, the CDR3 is TGTGCCACCAGTGATGTTACCGGGACGATCTACGAGCAGTACTTC. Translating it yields CATSDVTGTIYEQYF.

This CDR3 reads CASSPFGTDTSSYEQYF. As DNA, the CDR3 is TGTGCCAGCTCACCCTTCGGGACGGACACTAGCTCCTACGAGCAGTACTTC. The chain links TRBV18 to TRBJ2-7; tentatively, D is TRBD1 or TRBD2 (5 bases each). V was cut by 3 bases and J by 0 bases, with 18 bases left in between. CDR3 length: 17 amino acids. The V gene's germline CDR1 is KGHSH and CDR2 LQKENI.

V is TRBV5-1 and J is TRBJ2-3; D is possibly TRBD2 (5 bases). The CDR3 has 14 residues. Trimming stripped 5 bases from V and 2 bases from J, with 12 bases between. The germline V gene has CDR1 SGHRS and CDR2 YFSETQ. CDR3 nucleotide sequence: TGCGCCAGCAGGAGGGAAAGGAACACAGATACGCAGTATTTT. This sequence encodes CASRRERNTDTQYF.

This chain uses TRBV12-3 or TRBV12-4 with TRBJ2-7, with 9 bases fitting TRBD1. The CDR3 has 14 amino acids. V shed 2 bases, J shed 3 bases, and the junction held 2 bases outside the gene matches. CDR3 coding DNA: TGTGCCAGCAGTTTAAACAGGGGGCGCTACGAGCAGTACTTC. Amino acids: CASSLNRGRYEQYF.

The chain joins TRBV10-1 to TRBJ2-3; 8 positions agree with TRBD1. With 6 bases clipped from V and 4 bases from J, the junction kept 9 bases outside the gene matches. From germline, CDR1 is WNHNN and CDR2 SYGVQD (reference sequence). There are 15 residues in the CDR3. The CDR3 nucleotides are TGCGCCAGCAGCGACAGGGGCCAAACACCAGATACGCAGTATTTT. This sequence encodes CASSDRGQTPDTQYF.

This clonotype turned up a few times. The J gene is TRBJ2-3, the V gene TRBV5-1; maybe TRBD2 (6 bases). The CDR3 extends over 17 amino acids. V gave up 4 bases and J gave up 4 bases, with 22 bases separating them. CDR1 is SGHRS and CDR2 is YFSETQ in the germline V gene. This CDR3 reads CASSPTDPRRLADTQYF. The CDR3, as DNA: TGCGCCAGCAGCCCTACCGACCCGAGGCGACTAGCAGATACGCAGTATTTT.

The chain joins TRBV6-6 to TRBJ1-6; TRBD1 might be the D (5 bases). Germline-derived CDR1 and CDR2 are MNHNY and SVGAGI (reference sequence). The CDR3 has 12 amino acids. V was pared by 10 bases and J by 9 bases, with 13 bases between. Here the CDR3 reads CATRDAVSPLHF. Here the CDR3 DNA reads TGTGCCACCCGGGACGCGGTTTCACCCCTCCACTTT.

CDR3 DNA: TGTGCCAGCAGTGAGGGGGCAGGCCCGGGACAGCCCCAGCATTTT. This codes for CASSEGAGPGQPQHF. V gene TRBV2 combines with J gene TRBJ1-5, with D perhaps matching TRBD1 (6 bases). In germline, CDR1 is SNHLY, CDR2 FYNNEI. The CDR3 has 15 residues. V lost 3 bases and J 7 bases, leaving 16 bases between the germline ends. The full variable domain, with the rest looked up from reference TRBV2 and TRBJ1-5, is EPEVTQTPSHQVTQMGQEVILRCVPISNHLYFYWYRQILGQKVEFLVSFYNNEISEKSEIFDDQFSVERPDGSNFTLKIRSTKLEDSAMYFCASSEGAGPGQPQHFGDGTRLSIL.

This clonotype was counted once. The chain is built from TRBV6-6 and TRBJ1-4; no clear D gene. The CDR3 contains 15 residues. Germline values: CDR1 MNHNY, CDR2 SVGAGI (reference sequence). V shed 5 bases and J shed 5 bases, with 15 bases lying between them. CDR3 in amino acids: CASSQSGIGNEKLFF. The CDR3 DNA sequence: TGTGCCAGCAGTCAATCTGGGATTGGGAATGAAAAACTGTTTTTT.

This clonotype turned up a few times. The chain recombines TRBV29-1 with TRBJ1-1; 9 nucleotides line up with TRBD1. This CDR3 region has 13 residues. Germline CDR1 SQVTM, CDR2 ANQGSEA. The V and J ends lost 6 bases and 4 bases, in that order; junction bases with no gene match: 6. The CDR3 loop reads CSVSRQGGTEAFF. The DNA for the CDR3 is TGCAGCGTGTCGAGACAGGGGGGCACTGAAGCTTTCTTT.

The CDR3 coding sequence is TGTGCCACCAGCAGAGAAGGTTGGGGGACAGGGGGTGAAAAACTGTTTTTT. Encoded protein: CATSREGWGTGGEKLFF. V gene TRBV15 combines with J gene TRBJ1-4; 11 positions match TRBD1. Unmatched junction bases numbered 7, after V lost 0 bases and J lost 7 bases. This CDR3 is built from 17 residues. CDR1 is LNHNV, CDR2 YYDKDF, per germline (reference sequence).

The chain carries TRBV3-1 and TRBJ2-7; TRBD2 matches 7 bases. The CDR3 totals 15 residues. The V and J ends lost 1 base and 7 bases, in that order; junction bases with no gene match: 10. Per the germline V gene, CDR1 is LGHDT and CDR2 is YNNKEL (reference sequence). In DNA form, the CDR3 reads TGTGCCAGCAGCCAAGGGGAGGGCTCCCACAATGAGCAGTACTTC. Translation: CASSQGEGSHNEQYF.

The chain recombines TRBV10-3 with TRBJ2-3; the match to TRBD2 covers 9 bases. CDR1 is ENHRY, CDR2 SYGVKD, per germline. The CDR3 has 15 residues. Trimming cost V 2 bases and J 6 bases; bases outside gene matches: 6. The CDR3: CAISEGLAGRDTQYF. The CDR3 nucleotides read TGTGCCATCAGTGAGGGGCTAGCGGGGAGGGATACGCAGTATTTT.

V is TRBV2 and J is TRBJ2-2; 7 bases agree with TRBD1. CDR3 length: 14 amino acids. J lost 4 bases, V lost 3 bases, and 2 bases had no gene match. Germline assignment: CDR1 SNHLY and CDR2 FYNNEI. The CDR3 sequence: CASSETGFTGELFF. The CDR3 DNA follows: TGTGCCAGCAGTGAGACAGGGTTCACCGGGGAGCTGTTTTTT.

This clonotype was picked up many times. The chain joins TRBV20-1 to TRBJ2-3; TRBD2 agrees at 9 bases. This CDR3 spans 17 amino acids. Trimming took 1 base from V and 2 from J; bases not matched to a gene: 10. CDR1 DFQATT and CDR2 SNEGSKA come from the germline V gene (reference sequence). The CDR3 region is CSARVPGSGGLTDTQYF. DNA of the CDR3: TGCAGTGCTAGAGTCCCAGGTAGCGGGGGCCTCACAGATACGCAGTATTTT.

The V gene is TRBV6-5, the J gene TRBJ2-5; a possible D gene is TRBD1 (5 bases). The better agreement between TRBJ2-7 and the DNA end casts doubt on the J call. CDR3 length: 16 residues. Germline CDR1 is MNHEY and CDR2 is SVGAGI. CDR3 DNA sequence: TGTGCCAGCAGTTCCACGAAGGGGCTCCTCCTCTACGAGCAGTACTTC. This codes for CASSSTKGLLLYEQYF.

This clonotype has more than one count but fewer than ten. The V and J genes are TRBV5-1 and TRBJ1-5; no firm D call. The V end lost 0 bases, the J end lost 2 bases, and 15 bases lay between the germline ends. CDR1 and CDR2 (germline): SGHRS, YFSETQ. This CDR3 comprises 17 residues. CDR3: CASSLDPAGTGNQPQHF. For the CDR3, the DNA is TGCGCCAGCAGCTTGGATCCGGCAGGTACGGGCAATCAGCCCCAGCATTTT. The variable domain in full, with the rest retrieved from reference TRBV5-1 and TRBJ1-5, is KAGVTQTPRYLIKTRGQQVTLSCSPISGHRSVSWYQQTPGQGLQFLFEYFSETQRNKGNFPGRFSGRQFSNSRSEMNVSTLELGDSALYLCASSLDPAGTGNQPQHFGDGTRLSIL.

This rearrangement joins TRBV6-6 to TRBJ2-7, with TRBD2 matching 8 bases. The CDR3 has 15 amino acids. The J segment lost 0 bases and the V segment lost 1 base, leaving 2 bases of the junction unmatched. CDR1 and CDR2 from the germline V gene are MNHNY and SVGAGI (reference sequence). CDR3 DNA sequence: TGTGCCAGCAGTTACTTACTAGCGGTCTCCTACGAGCAGTACTTC. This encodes CASSYLLAVSYEQYF.

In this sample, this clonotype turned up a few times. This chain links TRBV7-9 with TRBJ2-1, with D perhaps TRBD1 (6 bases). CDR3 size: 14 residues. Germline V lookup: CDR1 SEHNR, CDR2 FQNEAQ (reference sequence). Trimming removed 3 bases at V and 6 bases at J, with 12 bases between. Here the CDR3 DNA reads TGTGCCAGCAGCTTCCCACAGGGTCCCAATGAGCAGTTCTTC. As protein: CASSFPQGPNEQFF.

CDR3 DNA: TGCGCCAGCAGCTTGGCGACTAGCGTCAACAATGAGCAGTTCTTC. It encodes CASSLATSVNNEQFF. The V call is TRBV5-1, the J call TRBJ2-1; 8 bases are a match to TRBD2. Trimming took 0 bases from V and 5 from J; bases not matched to a gene: 4. Germline assignment: CDR1 SGHRS and CDR2 YFSETQ. The CDR3 has 15 amino acids.

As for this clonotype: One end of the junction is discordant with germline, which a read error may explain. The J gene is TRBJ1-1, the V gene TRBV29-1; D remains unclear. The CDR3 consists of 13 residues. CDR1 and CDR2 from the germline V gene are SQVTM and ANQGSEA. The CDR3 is CSVEKGGDTETFF. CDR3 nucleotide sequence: TGCAGCGTTGAGAAGGGTGGAGACACTGAAACTTTCTTT.

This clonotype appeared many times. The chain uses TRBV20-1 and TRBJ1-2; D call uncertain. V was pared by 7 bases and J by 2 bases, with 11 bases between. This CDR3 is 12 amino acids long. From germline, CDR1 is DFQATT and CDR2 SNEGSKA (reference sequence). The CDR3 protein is CSVPRQNYGYTF. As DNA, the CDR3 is TGCAGTGTCCCCCGTCAGAACTATGGCTACACCTTC.

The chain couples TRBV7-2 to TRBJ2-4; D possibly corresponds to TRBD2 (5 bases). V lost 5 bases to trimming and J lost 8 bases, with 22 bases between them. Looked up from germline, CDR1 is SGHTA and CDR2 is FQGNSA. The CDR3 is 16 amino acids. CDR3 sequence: CASSPRGSTDRHIQYF. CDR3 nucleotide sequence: TGTGCCAGCAGCCCCCGGGGAAGTACCGATCGGCACATTCAGTACTTC.

The CDR3 coding sequence is TGTGCCAGCAGCCAAGAAGGCACAGATACGCAGTATTTT. Translated: CASSQEGTDTQYF. This chain joins TRBV3-1 and TRBJ2-3; D gene uncertain. From germline, CDR1 is LGHDT and CDR2 YNNKEL (reference sequence). This CDR3 has 13 residues. Between the trimmed V and J ends, which lost 0 bases and 1 base, there was a span of 2 bases.

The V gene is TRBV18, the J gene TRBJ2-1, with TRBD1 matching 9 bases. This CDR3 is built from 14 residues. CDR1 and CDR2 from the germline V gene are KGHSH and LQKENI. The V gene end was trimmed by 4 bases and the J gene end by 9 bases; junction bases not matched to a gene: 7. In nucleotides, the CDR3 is TGTGCCAGCTCACAAAGACAGGGGGGAGGTGAGCAGTTCTTC. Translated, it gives CASSQRQGGGEQFF.